This TCR beta chain was documented in a study of blood T cell repertoires in COVID-19 (dated by TCRdb to 2018 to 2021). In terms of the full investigation: Samples from collaborators originated in the United States, Italy and Spain and spanned both the acute and convalescent phases of COVID-19. The repertoires were released in a freely available public database intended as a resource for research on the immune response to SARS-CoV-2. A de-identified subject ID, COVID-19 status, age in years and sex were almost always included in the sample metadata. The prospective study material was composed of cDNA or gDNA derived from T cells, B-cell-depleted T cells, or PBMCs. Samples came from the ongoing ImmuneRACE study (first 160 participants) plus 1,254 subjects from 6 global collaborators. Subjects who had been exposed to COVID-19, were actively infected with it, or had recovered from it provided the deeply sampled blood TCRbeta repertoires that made up the dataset. Where available, HLA class I and class II types were obtained from metadata supplied by the sample provider rather than from assay-based typing. Study-wide conclusions, independent of this receptor: The quantity of clinical and demographic metadata differed by source and by participant and was supplied without curation.

As concerns this clone: What antigen it recognizes has not been identified. The record has no base qualities; no much larger clone is one base away.

In Seattle, one collaborating source enrolled patients while the infection was active and tracked those patients longitudinally over the course of disease. Each collaborating institution followed its own protocols to collect whole blood in K2EDTA tubes. For TCRbeta analysis, collaborators shipped samples as frozen whole blood, isolated PBMCs, or DNA extracted from either of those sample types. The immunoSEQ Assay, a bias-controlled multiplex PCR, was used to amplify TCRbeta CDR3 regions from genomic DNA. The source study handled its data this way. The number of nucleated cells in each sample was estimated by amplification of reference gene primers within the assay. Sequence reads were collapsed and filtered to measure the absolute abundance of every unique TCRbeta CDR3 rearrangement. For each sample, productive Simpson clonality was calculated by taking the square root of Simpson's diversity index across productive rearrangements. TCRdb obtained this table from immuneACCESS and retained in-frame rearrangements with V and J assigned. These tables miss some clones; where compared with another copy, unresolved V genes account for less than half of the shortfall, and the remainder is unexplained. V and J calls plus clone size are reproduced from that table; the DNA served to infer D and trimming. For this sample the table gives 300,000 or so clones, of which 75% to 90% were detected only once. The ten largest clones add up to roughly 2.9% of the sample.

The CDR3 sequence holds 14 residues, the cysteine and phenylalanine included. Only the CDR3 DNA stays, 42 bases, in frame from base 1. Relative to germline, V is missing 4 bases and J is missing 6 bases, with 5 bases of the junction outside any gene match. For CDR1 and CDR2, the germline V gene (reference sequence) lists SGHNT and YYREEE. The receptor was isolated from a woman in her 30s with COVID-19, enrolled during active disease. What was sequenced was peripheral blood. Rearrangement joined TRBV5-4 to TRBJ2-3, and TRBD2 aligns with 10 junction nucleotides. The CDR3 loop reads CASSPGLAADTQYF. The bases read TGTGCCAGCAGCCCCGGACTAGCGGCGGATACGCAGTATTTT.